A single sample gave rise to the 27 T cell receptor beta chains below, sequenced in a study of T cell repertoires in cytomegalovirus infection. Using its own MiXCR run on the reads, TCRdb lists one record per CDR3 protein. The data show 160,000 or so distinct CDR3 sequences, with 15% to 20% seen just once and around a sixth held by the top ten. Input material: CD8+ T cells from PBMCs. Receptor source: a human donor in good health (CMV status not recorded). Some clones in this sample may be carry-over from other donors' samples.

The genes are TRBV6-2 or TRBV6-3 and TRBJ2-7; D not resolved. Trimming cost V 6 bases and J 5 bases, with 11 bases left between them. The CDR3 consists of 12 residues. In germline, CDR1 is MNHEY, CDR2 SVGEGT. The CDR3 sequence: CASSPTRHEQYF. The CDR3 DNA is TGTGCCAGCAGCCCTACAAGGCACGAGCAGTACTTC.

V gene TRBV5-1 combines with J gene TRBJ2-1, with D perhaps matching TRBD1 or TRBD2 (5 bases each). V lost 2 bases to trimming and J lost 7 bases, with 13 bases between them. Germline values: CDR1 SGHRS, CDR2 YFSETQ. This CDR3 spans 14 amino acids. The CDR3 loop reads CASSFGRGGNEQFF. For the CDR3, the DNA is TGCGCCAGCAGCTTCGGACGGGGCGGTAATGAGCAGTTCTTC.

J is TRBJ2-1 and V is TRBV6-4; D possibly corresponds to TRBD2 (7 bases). Trimming left V 4 bases short and J 6 bases short, with 16 bases between. The CDR3 is 15 residues long. Germline CDR1 MRHNA, CDR2 SNTAGT. The CDR3 sequence: CASSALAEGGNEQFF. CDR3 nucleotides: TGTGCCAGCAGTGCCCTAGCGGAGGGGGGCAATGAGCAGTTCTTC.

V and J are TRBV7-9 and TRBJ1-2; D possibly corresponds to TRBD1 (5 bases). The CDR3 is made up of 14 amino acids. Germline lookup yields CDR1 SEHNR and CDR2 FQNEAQ (reference sequence). Trimming took 3 bases from V and 6 from J, leaving 14 bases between them. The chain's CDR3 is CASSFSGTGDGYTF. CDR3 bases: TGTGCCAGCAGCTTTTCCGGGACGGGAGATGGCTACACCTTC.

The sample holds a few counts of this clonotype. The rearrangement links TRBV25-1 to TRBJ2-2; D is possibly TRBD2 (5 bases). The CDR3 contains 18 residues. Trimming took off 3 bases at V and 1 base at J, with 18 bases between the two ends. From germline, CDR1 is MGHDK and CDR2 SYGVNS. CDR3 DNA: TGTGCCAGCAGTGATTTCTGGGTCGATGAGGGGAACACCGGGGAGCTGTTTTTT. Protein: CASSDFWVDEGNTGELFF.

The chain recombines TRBV13 with TRBJ2-3; D ambiguous. Germline CDR1 and CDR2: PRHDT and FYEKMQ (reference sequence). The length of the CDR3 is 14 residues. V gave up 1 base and J gave up 5 bases, with 10 bases separating them. The DNA of the CDR3 is TGTGCCAGCAGCTTAGTGGGGTTTCGAGATACGCAGTATTTT. Translating it yields CASSLVGFRDTQYF.

The J gene is TRBJ1-2, the V gene TRBV15; D uncertain. This CDR3 spans 16 amino acids. The V gene lost 4 bases and the J gene lost 0 bases, with 15 bases spanning the gap. Germline V gene sequence: CDR1 LNHNV, CDR2 YYDKDF (reference sequence). The CDR3 DNA follows: TGTGCCACCAGCAAAGACCTGACCGTACCTAACTATGGCTACACCTTC. This gives the protein CATSKDLTVPNYGYTF.

This clonotype was picked up a small number of times. The CDR3 spells CASSAKTLTDQNTEAFF. CDR3 coding DNA: TGTGCCAGCAGCGCCAAAACCCTGACAGATCAGAACACTGAAGCTTTCTTT. The chain uses TRBV2 and TRBJ1-1, with a tentative D call TRBD1 (5 bases). Trimming took 6 bases from V and 1 from J, leaving 21 bases between them. Germline loops: CDR1 SNHLY, CDR2 FYNNEI. This CDR3 comprises 17 residues.

This clonotype was seen many times. The chain carries TRBV2 and TRBJ1-2; no clear D. Germline V gene sequence: CDR1 SNHLY, CDR2 FYNNEI. The CDR3 sequence is 11 residues long. Trimming stripped 3 bases from V and 7 bases from J, with 6 bases between. DNA of the CDR3: TGTGCCAGCAGTGACCAGCCTGGCTACACCTTC. Its protein is CASSDQPGYTF.

J is TRBJ1-1 and V is TRBV7-9; D is uncertain. Germline V gene sequence: CDR1 SEHNR, CDR2 FQNEAQ (reference sequence). This CDR3 comprises 12 residues. Trimming cost V 0 bases and J 7 bases, with 6 bases left between them. Here the CDR3 DNA reads TGTGCCAGCAGCTTAGCGCTCCATGAAGCTTTCTTT. Protein: CASSLALHEAFF.

This clonotype was counted a few times. The gene calls are TRBV7-2 and TRBJ2-7, with D perhaps matching TRBD2 (6 bases). Trimming shortened V by 2 bases and J by 4 bases, and 15 bases separated the two germline ends. Germline V lookup: CDR1 SGHTA, CDR2 FQGNSA. This CDR3 region has 15 residues. This CDR3 reads CASSLSSGTRYEQYV. CDR3 DNA: TGTGCCAGCAGCTTAAGCTCTGGGACTCGGTACGAGCAGTACGTC.

This clonotype was counted only a few times. The chain uses TRBV6-5 and TRBJ1-4, with D uncertain. Trimming removed 0 bases at V and 0 bases at J, with 14 bases between. Germline V gene lookup returns CDR1 MNHEY and CDR2 SVGAGI. The CDR3 is made up of 18 amino acids. In DNA form, the CDR3 reads TGTGCCAGCAGTTACTCTGCAGAGCTCTATTCAACTAATGAAAAACTGTTTTTT. Translating gives CASSYSAELYSTNEKLFF.

The chain recombines TRBV27 with TRBJ2-7; the D is unclear. The CDR3 runs to 15 residues. Germline V lookup: CDR1 MNHEY, CDR2 SMNVEV (reference sequence). Trimming pared 1 base from V and 2 bases from J, leaving 12 bases between. CDR3 sequence reads: CASSLFQATAYEQYF. DNA for the CDR3: TGTGCCAGCAGTTTATTCCAAGCGACCGCCTACGAGCAGTACTTC.

The table lists this clonotype with a few counts. This chain uses TRBV20-1 with TRBJ1-3; D is unclear. Germline CDR1 is DFQATT and CDR2 is SNEGSKA (reference sequence). Trimming cost V 4 bases and J 0 bases, with 16 bases left between them. The CDR3 has 16 amino acids. The CDR3 spells CSAKGVVSDSGNTIYF. Written as DNA, the CDR3 is TGCAGTGCTAAGGGCGTGGTTTCGGACTCTGGAAACACCATATATTTT.

The genes are TRBV6-2 or TRBV6-3 and TRBJ2-7; 11 bases are a match to TRBD1. Germline CDR1 is MNHEY and CDR2 is SVGEGT. The CDR3 is made up of 15 amino acids. Losses at the gene ends were 7 bases for V and 0 bases for J; bases not matched to a gene: 5. The CDR3: CASTEDRGPSYEQYF. As DNA, the CDR3 is TGTGCCAGCACCGAGGACAGGGGGCCCTCCTACGAGCAGTACTTC.

The CDR3, as DNA: TGTGCCAGCAGCCCAACAGGGACACACTACGAGCAGTACTTC. Translation gives CASSPTGTHYEQYF. The rearrangement joins TRBV5-6 to TRBJ2-7; D perhaps matches TRBD1 (6 bases). V lost 4 bases to trimming and J lost 3 bases, with 14 bases between them. The CDR3 has 14 residues. Per the germline V gene, CDR1 is SGHDT and CDR2 is YYEEEE.

This clonotype was observed at least ten times. The V call is TRBV7-9, the J call TRBJ2-5, with D perhaps TRBD1 (7 bases). With 4 bases removed from V and 5 bases from J, the gap between germline ends came to 26 bases. Germline CDR1 is SEHNR and CDR2 is FQNEAQ (reference sequence). The CDR3 totals 18 residues. CDR3 residues: CASSSLEVMREDRETQYF. The DNA of the CDR3 is TGTGCCAGCAGCTCCCTAGAGGTTATGAGGGAGGACAGGGAGACCCAGTACTTC. Full variable domain (rest looked up from reference TRBV7-9 and TRBJ2-5): DTGVSQNPRHKITKRGQNVTFRCDPISEHNRLYWYRQTLGQGPEFLTYFQNEAQLEKSRLLSDRFSAERPKGSFSTLEIQRTEQGDSAMYLCASSSLEVMREDRETQYFGPGTRLLVL.

The sample holds a few counts of this clonotype. V and J are TRBV7-2 and TRBJ2-7, with D hard to call. Trimming cost V 1 base and J 2 bases, with 15 bases left between them. Looked up from germline, CDR1 is SGHTA and CDR2 is FQGNSA. The CDR3 length is 16 residues. DNA for the CDR3: TGTGCCAGCAGCTTAGTCTCGACGAACCCTGCCTACGAGCAGTACTTC. Translating gives CASSLVSTNPAYEQYF.

This sequence joins TRBV7-9 and TRBJ1-5; tentative D call: TRBD1 (6 bases). CDR3 size: 16 residues. In germline, CDR1 is SEHNR, CDR2 FQNEAQ (reference sequence). The V gene lost 5 bases and the J gene lost 9 bases, with 23 bases spanning the gap. CDR3 sequence: CASSAGRQARISPQHF. CDR3 DNA: TGTGCCAGCAGCGCCGGAAGACAGGCTAGAATATCGCCCCAGCATTTT.

This clonotype was counted ten times or more. The chain couples TRBV20-1 to TRBJ1-1; TRBD1 agrees at 8 bases. The CDR3 spans 14 residues. Germline V gene data show CDR1 as DFQATT and CDR2 as SNEGSKA (reference sequence). V lost 3 bases and J lost 4; bases outside the gene matches: 7. The CDR3 here is CSARDRVGVTEAFF. The CDR3 DNA reads TGCAGTGCTAGGGACAGGGTGGGGGTCACTGAAGCTTTCTTT.

This clonotype was observed a few times. The chain joins TRBV14 to TRBJ1-6, with D tentatively TRBD1 (6 bases). The V gene's germline CDR1 is SGHDN and CDR2 FVKESK. The CDR3 loop spans 15 amino acids. V was cut by 4 bases and J by 6 bases, with 13 bases left in between. The CDR3 protein is CASSPLGRGNSPLHF. The CDR3 region has the DNA TGTGCCAGCAGCCCCTTGGGCAGGGGTAATTCACCCCTCCACTTT.

This clonotype was detected only a few times. The chain links TRBV7-6 to TRBJ2-7, with D perhaps matching TRBD1 or TRBD2 (5 bases each). Germline CDR1 reads SGHVS; CDR2 reads FNYEAQ. The CDR3 loop spans 15 amino acids. V was pared by 2 bases and J by 3 bases, with 14 bases between. Here the CDR3 reads CASSLYPGPNYEQYF. In nucleotides, the CDR3 is TGTGCCAGCAGCTTATATCCGGGGCCTAACTACGAGCAGTACTTC.

For this clonotype: Just one base apart from a much larger clone, this may be a read error. This sequence joins TRBV7-9 and TRBJ2-7; D is tentatively TRBD1 or TRBD2 (6 bases each). Per the germline V gene, CDR1 is SEHNR and CDR2 is FQNEAQ (reference sequence). The CDR3 length is 17 residues. CDR3 bases: TGTGCCCGCAGCTTAGCTATCGGGGGCAGAAGCTCCTACGAGCAGTACTTC. Protein sequence: CARSLAIGGRSSYEQYF.

This clonotype has only a few counts. The chain uses TRBV29-1 and TRBJ2-5; weak D call: TRBD2 (6 bases). CDR1 and CDR2 (germline): SQVTM, ANQGSEA. This CDR3 region has 14 residues. V gave up 7 bases and J gave up 0 bases, with 15 bases separating them. CDR3 in DNA: TGCAGCGCCGAACGACGGGACTACCAAGAGACCCAGTACTTC. Protein: CSAERRDYQETQYF.

The sample holds a few counts of this clonotype. V is TRBV7-6 and J is TRBJ2-7; D might be TRBD1 or TRBD2, each matching 5 bases. Between the trimmed V and J ends, which lost 1 base and 4 bases, there was a span of 14 bases. Germline-derived CDR1 and CDR2 are SGHVS and FNYEAQ. The CDR3 has 15 amino acids. The CDR3 reads CASSLEAGREYEQYF. CDR3 DNA sequence: TGTGCCAGCAGCTTAGAGGCAGGGAGAGAATACGAGCAGTACTTC. Full variable domain (missing parts from reference TRBV7-6 and TRBJ2-7): GAGVSQSPRYKVTKRGQDVALRCDPISGHVSLYWYRQALGQGPEFLTYFNYEAQQDKSGLPNDRFSAERPEGSISTLTIQRTEQRDSAMYRCASSLEAGREYEQYFGPGTRLTVT.

This clonotype was picked up many times. The chain combines TRBV12-3 or TRBV12-4 with TRBJ2-3, with 9 nucleotides matching TRBD2. The CDR3 spans 15 residues. V gave up 1 base and J gave up 3 bases; unmatched junction bases: 2. The CDR3 loop reads CASSLGGRETDTQYF. The CDR3 DNA is TGTGCCAGCAGTTTAGGCGGGAGGGAGACAGATACGCAGTATTTT.

This clonotype appeared a few times. The chain carries TRBV6-8 and TRBJ1-1; D may be TRBD1 (6 bases). The CDR3 has 14 residues. Trimming removed 6 bases from V and 1 base from J, with 12 bases in between. Germline CDR1 reads MNHGY; CDR2 reads SAAAGT. CDR3 sequence (DNA): TGTGCCAGCAGCGTGGGGGCAGCGAACACTGAAGCTTTCTTT. Translation: CASSVGAANTEAFF.